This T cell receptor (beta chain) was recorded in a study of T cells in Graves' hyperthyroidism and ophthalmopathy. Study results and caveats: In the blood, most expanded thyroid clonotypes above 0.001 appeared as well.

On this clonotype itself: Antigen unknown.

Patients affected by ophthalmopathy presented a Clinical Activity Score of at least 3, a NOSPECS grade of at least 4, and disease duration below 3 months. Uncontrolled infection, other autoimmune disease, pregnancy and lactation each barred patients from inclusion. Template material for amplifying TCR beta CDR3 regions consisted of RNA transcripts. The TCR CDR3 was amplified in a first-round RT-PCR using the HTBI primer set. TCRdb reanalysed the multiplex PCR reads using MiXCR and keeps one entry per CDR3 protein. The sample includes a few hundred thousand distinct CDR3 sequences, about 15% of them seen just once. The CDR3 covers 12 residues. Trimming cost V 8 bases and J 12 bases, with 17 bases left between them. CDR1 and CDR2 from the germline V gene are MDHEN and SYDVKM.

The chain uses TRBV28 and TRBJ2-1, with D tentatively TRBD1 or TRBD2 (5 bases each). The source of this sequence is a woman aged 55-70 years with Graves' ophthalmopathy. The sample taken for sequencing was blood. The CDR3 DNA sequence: TGTGCCAGCCGAGTGGGGGAAGGGGCGCAGTTCTTC. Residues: CASRVGEGAQFF.